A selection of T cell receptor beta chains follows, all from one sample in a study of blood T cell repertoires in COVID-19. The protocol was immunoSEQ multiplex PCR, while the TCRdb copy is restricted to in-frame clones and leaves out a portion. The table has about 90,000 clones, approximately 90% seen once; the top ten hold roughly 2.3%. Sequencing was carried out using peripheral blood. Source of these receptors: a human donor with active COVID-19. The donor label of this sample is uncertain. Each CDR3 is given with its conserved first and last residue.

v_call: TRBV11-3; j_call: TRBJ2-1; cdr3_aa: CASSLRGGGVDEQFF
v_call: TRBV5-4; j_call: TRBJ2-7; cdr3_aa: CASSPGGPGGDEQYF
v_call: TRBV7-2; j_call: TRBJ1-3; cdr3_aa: CASSLSGTAQHTIYF
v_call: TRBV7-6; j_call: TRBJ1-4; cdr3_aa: CASSLVDRNEKLFF
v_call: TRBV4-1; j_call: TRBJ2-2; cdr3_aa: CASSQDDRGSNTGELFF
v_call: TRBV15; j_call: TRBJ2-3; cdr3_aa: CATAGGGTDTQYF
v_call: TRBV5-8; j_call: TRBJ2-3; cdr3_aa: CASSFPLAGDYTDTQYF
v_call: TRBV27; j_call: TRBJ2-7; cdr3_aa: CASSLSSLPYEQYF
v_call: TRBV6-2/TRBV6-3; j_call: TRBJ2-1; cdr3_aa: CASSLIPGLESSYNEQFF
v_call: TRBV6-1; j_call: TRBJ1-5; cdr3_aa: CASSEPGGRSNQPQHF
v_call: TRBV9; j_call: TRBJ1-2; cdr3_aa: CASSVGISEGGYTF
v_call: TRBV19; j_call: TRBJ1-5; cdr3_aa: CASSIQVSNQPQHF
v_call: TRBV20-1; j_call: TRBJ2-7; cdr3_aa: CSGLWGGEQYF
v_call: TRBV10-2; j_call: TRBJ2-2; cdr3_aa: CATGQGANTGELFF
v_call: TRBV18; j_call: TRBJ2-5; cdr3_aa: CASSPGSGGPGETQYF
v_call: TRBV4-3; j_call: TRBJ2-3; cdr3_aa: CASSQGISLAGTDTQYF
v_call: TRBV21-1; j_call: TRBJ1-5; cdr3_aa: CASSWIQGAGSNQPQHF
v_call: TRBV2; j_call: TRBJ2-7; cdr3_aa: CASSEERAYEQYF
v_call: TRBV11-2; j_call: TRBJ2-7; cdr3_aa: CASSLWRGGGEQYF
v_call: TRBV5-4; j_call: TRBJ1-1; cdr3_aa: CASTWGGSTEAFF
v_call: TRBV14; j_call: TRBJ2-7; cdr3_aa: CASSILRDRVPEQYF
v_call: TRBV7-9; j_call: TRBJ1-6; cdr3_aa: CASSLVSGYNSPLHF
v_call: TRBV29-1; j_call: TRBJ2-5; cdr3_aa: CSVEYPGAQETQYF
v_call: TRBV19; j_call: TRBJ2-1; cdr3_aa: CASTQGGDYNEQFF
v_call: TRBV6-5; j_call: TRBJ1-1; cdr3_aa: CASSYSPGQGIAFF
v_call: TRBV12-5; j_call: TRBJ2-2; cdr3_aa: CASGLGTGATGELFF
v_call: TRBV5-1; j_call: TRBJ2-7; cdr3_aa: CASSEDPSTYEQYF
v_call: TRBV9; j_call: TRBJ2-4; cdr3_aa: CASSVTLRVFIAKNIQYF
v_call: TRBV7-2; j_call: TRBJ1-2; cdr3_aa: CASSLVLSQGGDYGYTF
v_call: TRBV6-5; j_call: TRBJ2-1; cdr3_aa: CASSYSGQDNEQFF
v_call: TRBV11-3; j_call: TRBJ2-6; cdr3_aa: CASSEGGLSGANVLTF
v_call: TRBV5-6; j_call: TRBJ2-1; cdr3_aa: CASSLAGGNEQFF
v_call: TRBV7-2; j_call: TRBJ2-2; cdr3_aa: CASSYAGPANTGELFF